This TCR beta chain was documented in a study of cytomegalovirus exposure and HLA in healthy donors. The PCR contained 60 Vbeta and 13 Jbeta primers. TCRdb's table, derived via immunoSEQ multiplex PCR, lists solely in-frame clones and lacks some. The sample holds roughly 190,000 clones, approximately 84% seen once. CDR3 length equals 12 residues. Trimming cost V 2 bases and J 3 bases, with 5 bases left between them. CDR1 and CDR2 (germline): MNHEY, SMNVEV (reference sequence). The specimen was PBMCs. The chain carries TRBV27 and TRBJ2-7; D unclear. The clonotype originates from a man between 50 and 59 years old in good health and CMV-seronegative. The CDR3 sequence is CASSLNGYEQYF. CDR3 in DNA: TGTGCCAGCAGTTTAAACGGCTACGAGCAGTACTTC.